This TCR beta chain was identified during a study of blood T cells in healthy people across ages. It was with a sample-barcoded 5' primer and a J-beta primer mix that a second PCR of roughly 7 to 12 cycles was run. Using its own MiXCR run on the 5' RACE reads, TCRdb lists one record per CDR3 protein. The sample lists hundreds of thousands of distinct CDR3 sequences, 52% occurring once. Germline lookup yields CDR1 SGHTA and CDR2 FQGTGA. The CDR3 consists of 14 residues. To note about this clonotype: At one of its ends the junction is not consistent with the germline gene, which may arise from a read error.

This clonotype was sampled from a woman older than 75 in good health. V gene TRBV7-3 combines with J gene TRBJ2-3; no clear D. Sequencing was done on a sample of blood. CDR3: CASSLRAEEDAQYF. As DNA, the CDR3 is TGTGCCAGCAGCCTACGGGCCGAAGAAGATGCGCAGTATTTT.